This is a list of T cell receptor beta chains from one sample in a study of blood T cell repertoires in COVID-19. Sequencing used immunoSEQ multiplex PCR; TCRdb keeps in-frame clones, though not all of them. The data contain fewer than 180,000 clones, approximately 90% of them seen just once; the ten biggest clones take up 4% to 5%. The specimen sequenced was peripheral blood. These receptors all stem from a woman aged 60-75 years with active or convalescent COVID-19. The CDR3 runs from the conserved cysteine through the conserved F or W. D genes are given only for firm matches.

D,V,J,CDR3
NA,TRBV5-1,TRBJ2-2,CASSLTGDTGELFF
NA,TRBV6-2/TRBV6-3,TRBJ2-1,CASSYSREVHEQFF
TRBD1,TRBV5-8,TRBJ1-5,CASSLGQGHNQPQHF
NA,TRBV19,TRBJ1-3,CASSPLGQPSGNTIYF
NA,TRBV21-1,TRBJ1-6,CASSKKGPGGPLHF
NA,TRBV7-2,TRBJ2-3,CASSHIAVDTQYF
TRBD1,TRBV5-5,TRBJ1-4,CASSFSGTGFEKLFF
NA,TRBV30,TRBJ2-7,CAWRSMGGYEQYF
NA,TRBV6-5,TRBJ1-6,CASLVGVSYNSPLHF
TRBD2,TRBV10-3,TRBJ2-2,CATTTSGGNTGELFF
NA,TRBV5-1,TRBJ1-2,CASSANEIYGYTF
TRBD2,TRBV6-2/TRBV6-3,TRBJ2-5,CASSYPAGGVGYF
NA,TRBV6-1,TRBJ2-3,CASSEEARPSDTQYF